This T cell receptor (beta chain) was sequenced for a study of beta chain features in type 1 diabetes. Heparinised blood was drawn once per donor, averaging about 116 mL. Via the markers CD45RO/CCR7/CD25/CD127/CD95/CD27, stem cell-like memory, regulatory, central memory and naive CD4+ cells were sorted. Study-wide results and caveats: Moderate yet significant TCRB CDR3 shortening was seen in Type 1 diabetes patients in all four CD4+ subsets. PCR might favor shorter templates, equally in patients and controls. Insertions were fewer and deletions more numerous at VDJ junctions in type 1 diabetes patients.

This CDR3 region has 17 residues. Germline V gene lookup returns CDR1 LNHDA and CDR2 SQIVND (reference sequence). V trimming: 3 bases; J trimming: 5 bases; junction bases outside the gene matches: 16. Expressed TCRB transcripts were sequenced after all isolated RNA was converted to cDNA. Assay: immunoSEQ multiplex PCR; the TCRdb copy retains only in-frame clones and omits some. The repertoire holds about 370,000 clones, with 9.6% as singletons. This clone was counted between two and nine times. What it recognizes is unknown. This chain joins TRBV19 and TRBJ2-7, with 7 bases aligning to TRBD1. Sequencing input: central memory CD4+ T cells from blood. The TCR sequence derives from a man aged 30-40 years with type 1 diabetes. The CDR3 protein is CASSMFYGLRQGNEQYF. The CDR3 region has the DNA TGTGCCAGTAGTATGTTTTATGGTCTTCGACAGGGTAACGAGCAGTACTTC.